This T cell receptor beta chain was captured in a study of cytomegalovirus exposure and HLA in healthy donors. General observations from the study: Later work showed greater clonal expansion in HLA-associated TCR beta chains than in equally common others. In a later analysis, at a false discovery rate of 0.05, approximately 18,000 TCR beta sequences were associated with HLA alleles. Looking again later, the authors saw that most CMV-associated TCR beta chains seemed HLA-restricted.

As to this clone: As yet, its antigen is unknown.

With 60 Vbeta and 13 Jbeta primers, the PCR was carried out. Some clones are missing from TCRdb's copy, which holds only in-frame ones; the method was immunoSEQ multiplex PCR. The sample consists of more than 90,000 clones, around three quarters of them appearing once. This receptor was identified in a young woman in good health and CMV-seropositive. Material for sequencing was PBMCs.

The CDR3 protein is CASPGRCSTNEKLFF. DNA of the CDR3: TGTGCCAGCCCCGGGAGGTGTTCGACTAATGAAAAACTGTTTTTT. This chain links TRBV6-5 with TRBJ1-4; D gene ambiguous. The germline V gene has CDR1 MNHEY and CDR2 SVGAGI. Trimming took 8 bases from V and 2 from J, leaving 15 bases between them. The CDR3 is 15 residues long.